The 18 T cell receptor beta chains reported below all come from one sample, sequenced in a study of blood T cell repertoires in COVID-19. Produced via immunoSEQ multiplex PCR; TCRdb's table is partial and in-frame only. The table records under 300,000 clones, about 90% of them present only once. Sequenced input: peripheral blood. The receptors come from a woman aged 40 to 50 with acute or convalescent COVID-19.

This clone was detected once. V is TRBV6-4 and J is TRBJ1-3; TRBD1 is a possible D gene (5 bases). With 4 bases removed from V and 8 bases from J, the gap between germline ends came to 6 bases. This CDR3 region has 11 residues. Per germline, CDR1 MRHNA and CDR2 SNTAGT. The CDR3 DNA reads TGTGCCAGCAGTGGGGGCGACACCATATATTTT. Residues: CASSGGDTIYF.

The V and J genes are TRBV4-1 and TRBJ1-6; a weak D match, TRBD1 (5 bases). This CDR3 has 15 residues. V lost 1 base to trimming and J lost 9 bases, with 13 bases between them. Germline CDR1 is MGHRA and CDR2 is YSYEKL. The CDR3 reads CASSQGGSSGSPLHF. CDR3 DNA sequence: TGCGCCAGCAGCCAAGGGGGCAGTTCAGGTTCACCCCTCCACTTT.

This sequence joins TRBV7-2 and TRBJ2-3; 8 bases line up with TRBD2. The V and J ends lost 5 bases and 2 bases, in that order; junction bases with no gene match: 9. CDR3 length: 16 residues. Germline values: CDR1 SGHTA, CDR2 FQGNSA. CDR3 sequence reads: CASSLYRGGNTDTQYF. CDR3 bases: TGTGCCAGCAGCCTCTACCGGGGGGGAAACACAGATACGCAGTATTTT.

A remark on this clone: In the same sample, other DNA sequences code for this CDR3. V is TRBV18 and J is TRBJ2-5, with no clear D. The CDR3 is made up of 12 amino acids. CDR1 is KGHSH, CDR2 LQKENI, per germline. V dropped 1 base and J dropped 3 bases, with 3 bases sitting between them. CDR3 loop: CASSPREETQYF. CDR3 nucleotide sequence: TGTGCCAGCTCACCACGAGAAGAGACCCAGTACTTC.

The chain uses TRBV24-1 and TRBJ2-5, with 10 bases identical to TRBD1. Germline CDR1 and CDR2: KGHDR and SFDVKD. CDR3 length: 15 amino acids. After removal of 3 bases from V and 5 bases from J, the junction contained 5 bases not matched to a gene. The CDR3 region is CATSDARTGGETQYF. Written as DNA, the CDR3 is TGTGCCACCAGTGATGCGAGGACAGGGGGTGAGACCCAGTACTTC.

This clone was seen a single time. The chain uses TRBV3-1 (or the pseudogene TRBV3-2) and TRBJ2-3; a possible D gene is TRBD2 (5 bases). V gave up 0 bases and J gave up 8 bases, with 15 bases separating them. Looked up from germline, CDR1 is LGHDT and CDR2 is YNNKEL (reference sequence). The CDR3 covers 15 residues. The CDR3 bases are TGTGCCAGCAGCCAAGAGGACTCCCCGTCGGGTACGCAGTATTTT. This gives the protein CASSQEDSPSGTQYF.

This clone has a handful of counts. The chain carries TRBV28 and TRBJ2-5; D is ambiguous. Trimming removed 7 bases at V and 1 base at J, with 16 bases between. Germline V gene data show CDR1 as MDHEN and CDR2 as SYDVKM. The CDR3 extends over 15 amino acids. This CDR3 reads CASNLGPSIQETQYF. In DNA, the CDR3 is TGTGCCAGCAATTTGGGCCCGAGCATCCAAGAGACCCAGTACTTC.

The rearrangement links TRBV11-3 to TRBJ2-1; a weak D match, TRBD1 (5 bases). The CDR3 loop spans 12 amino acids. Trimming removed 5 bases from V and 6 bases from J, with 8 bases in between. Germline loops: CDR1 SGHNT, CDR2 YENEEA. CDR3 bases: TGTGCCAGCAGCAGTGGGGCCAATGAGCAGTTCTTC. The encoded protein is CASSSGANEQFF.

The chain joins TRBV7-8 to TRBJ2-3; tentative D call: TRBD1 (6 bases). The CDR3 has 18 amino acids. Germline CDR1 SGHVS, CDR2 FQNEAQ. V was cut by 6 bases and J by 0 bases, with 22 bases left in between. The CDR3 region is CASRPTTGTTISTDTQYF. CDR3 bases: TGTGCCAGCAGGCCGACTACCGGGACAACGATCAGCACAGATACGCAGTATTTT.

The chain links TRBV2 to TRBJ1-2, with 7 bases matching TRBD1. This CDR3 is built from 16 residues. Germline values: CDR1 SNHLY, CDR2 FYNNEI. The V segment lost 3 bases and the J segment 5 bases; nucleotides outside the gene matches: 12. CDR3 region: CASSDPAGGLRYGYTF. The DNA for the CDR3 is TGTGCCAGCAGTGACCCGGCAGGGGGGCTGCGGTATGGCTACACCTTC.

The V call is TRBV11-2, the J call TRBJ2-7, with TRBD2 as a possible D gene (6 bases). V dropped 6 bases and J dropped 1 base, with 13 bases sitting between them. CDR3 length equals 14 residues. The germline gives CDR1 SGHAT, CDR2 FQNNGV. CDR3 sequence: CASRSLGGSYEQYV. In nucleotides, the CDR3 is TGTGCCAGCAGATCCCTCGGAGGGTCCTACGAGCAGTACGTC.

The V and J genes are TRBV30 and TRBJ1-2, with 12 bases fitting TRBD1. V trimming: 4 bases; J trimming: 4 bases; junction bases outside the gene matches: 4. Germline assignment: CDR1 GTSNPN and CDR2 SVGIG (reference sequence). The CDR3 contains 14 residues. The chain's CDR3 is CAWTPGQGAYGYTF. DNA for the CDR3: TGTGCCTGGACCCCGGGACAGGGGGCCTATGGCTACACCTTC.

The chain joins TRBV3-1 (or the pseudogene TRBV3-2) to TRBJ1-3, with a tentative D call TRBD1 (5 bases). The CDR3 is 15 amino acids. V lost 3 bases and J lost 7, with 16 bases in between. CDR1 LGHDT and CDR2 YNNKEL come from the germline V gene (reference sequence). The CDR3 sequence: CASSHTQGYMNTIYF. The CDR3 coding sequence is TGTGCCAGCAGCCATACTCAGGGTTATATGAACACCATATATTTT.

This chain uses TRBV24-1 with TRBJ1-1, with TRBD1 matching over 8 bases. Germline lookup yields CDR1 KGHDR and CDR2 SFDVKD. The V and J ends lost 1 base and 3 bases, in that order; junction bases with no gene match: 3. The CDR3 has 15 amino acids. The CDR3: CATSDLQGVDTEAFF. In DNA form, the CDR3 reads TGTGCCACCAGTGATTTACAGGGGGTAGACACTGAAGCTTTCTTT.

V and J are TRBV15 and TRBJ2-2; 11 positions match TRBD2. Germline V gives CDR1 LNHNV, CDR2 YYDKDF (reference sequence). The CDR3 extends over 16 amino acids. The V segment lost 5 bases and the J segment 2 bases; nucleotides outside the gene matches: 4. The CDR3 loop is CATSSRLAGNTGELFF. The CDR3 nucleotides are TGTGCCACCAGCTCCCGACTAGCGGGAAACACCGGGGAGCTGTTTTTT.

The V call is TRBV25-1, the J call TRBJ2-2, with TRBD1 matching 11 bases. CDR3 length: 14 amino acids. CDR1 and CDR2 (germline): MGHDK, SYGVNS. Germline trimming cut 6 bases from V and 5 bases from J; bases unmatched to any gene: 2. The CDR3: CASRGQGGTGELFF. CDR3 sequence (DNA): TGTGCCAGCAGGGGACAGGGGGGTACCGGGGAGCTGTTTTTT.

J is TRBJ1-4 and V is TRBV5-1, with 7 bases identical to TRBD1. With 5 bases clipped from V and 5 bases from J, the junction kept 9 bases outside the gene matches. The CDR3 length is 15 residues. Germline V lookup: CDR1 SGHRS, CDR2 YFSETQ. The CDR3 region is CASRRTGAENEKLFF. CDR3 DNA sequence: TGCGCCAGCAGGCGAACAGGGGCGGAAAATGAAAAACTGTTTTTT. The full variable domain, completed using reference TRBV5-1 and TRBJ1-4, is KAGVTQTPRYLIKTRGQQVTLSCSPISGHRSVSWYQQTPGQGLQFLFEYFSETQRNKGNFPGRFSGRQFSNSRSEMNVSTLELGDSALYLCASRRTGAENEKLFFGSGTQLSVL.

This clone came up once. The J gene is TRBJ1-1, the V gene TRBV6-4; 8 bases align to TRBD1. The V and J ends lost 5 bases and 1 base, in that order; junction bases with no gene match: 6. Germline V gives CDR1 MRHNA, CDR2 SNTAGT. The CDR3 length is 15 residues. The CDR3 loop reads CASSRAGGANTEAFF. The CDR3 DNA sequence: TGTGCCAGCAGTAGGGCAGGGGGCGCGAACACTGAAGCTTTCTTT.